This is a list of T cell receptor beta chains from one sample in a study of T cells of healthy individuals. TCRdb re-called the 5' RACE reads through MiXCR, storing one row per CDR3 protein. In the table there are about 82,000 distinct CDR3 sequences, roughly 5% of which are singletons. The receptors come from a female donor in good health. Both conserved end residues are part of each CDR3. D genes are given only for firm matches. Rows give clone size only sometimes, using once, few, many, or a class for an expanded clone.

TRBJ1-2,many,NA,TRBV20-1,CSAPPGDSNYGYTF
TRBJ1-2,many,TRBD1,TRBV6-1,CASSEVTGGRNYGYTF
TRBJ2-3,many,TRBD2,TRBV29-1,CSVPGLAGPTDTQYF
TRBJ2-1,many,NA,TRBV9,CASSVSGLRDYEQFF
TRBJ1-1,NA,NA,TRBV6-1,CATGLGGAQTEAFF
TRBJ2-2,NA,TRBD2,TRBV5-6,CASSLSGLEAGELFF
TRBJ2-1,NA,TRBD1,TRBV6-1,CASSERTGGQFNEQFF
TRBJ1-1,few,NA,TRBV7-2,CASSLASPTTEAFF
TRBJ2-1,many,NA,TRBV29-1,CSDLLADNEQFF
TRBJ2-2,few,NA,TRBV9,CASSASRGDLANTGELFF
TRBJ2-1,NA,NA,TRBV18,CASNNISLGDNEQIF
TRBJ2-7,NA,NA,TRBV28,CASSLIWGSYEQYF
TRBJ1-1,many,NA,TRBV28,CASSIQGLAQRAARAFF
TRBJ2-2,few,NA,TRBV4-2,CASSQRAQNTGELFF
TRBJ1-1,NA,NA,TRBV21-1,CASSEPGQGLAEAFF
TRBJ2-1,many,NA,TRBV18,CASSPDTISRNEQFF
TRBJ2-6,many,NA,TRBV7-9,CASSITGTFFSGANVLTF
TRBJ1-4,NA,NA,TRBV5-1,CASSLVQRATNEKLFF
TRBJ2-1,many,NA,TRBV5-5,CASSPWGDEQFF
TRBJ1-5,NA,NA,TRBV6-2/TRBV6-3,CASSSLDTQNQPQHF
TRBJ2-1,many,TRBD1,TRBV24-1,CATSGTGGLGNEQFF
TRBJ2-1,NA,NA,TRBV5-6,CASSPATGEVHNEQFF
TRBJ2-1,many,NA,TRBV20-1,CSASRGLVWNEQFF
TRBJ1-5,many,NA,TRBV20-1,CSALHGGADQPQHF
TRBJ1-3,NA,NA,TRBV7-8,CASSLTVGRRDSGNTIYF
TRBJ2-3,few,TRBD2,TRBV7-2,CASRAGGVVTDTQYF
TRBJ1-4,few,NA,TRBV12-3/TRBV12-4,CASSYREAGAEKLFF
TRBJ1-2,few,NA,TRBV6-1,CASSPGSNNGYTF
TRBJ2-1,many,NA,TRBV20-1,CSASHPEETHEYNEQFF
TRBJ2-2,many,NA,TRBV20-1,CSARDRWRGGGELFF
TRBJ1-6,NA,NA,TRBV28,CASSLTETSPLHF
TRBJ2-7,many,TRBD1,TRBV6-6,CASSHSQGAYEQYF
TRBJ2-2,many,TRBD2,TRBV30,CAWGLAGITGELFF
TRBJ2-2,few,NA,TRBV20-1,CSAHTGGELFF
TRBJ2-3,many,NA,TRBV10-3,CAIRHEDTDTQYF
TRBJ1-2,NA,NA,TRBV5-4,CASTLPGQYYGYTF
TRBJ1-2,many,NA,TRBV6-4,CASSASLGYGYTF
TRBJ1-4,few,NA,TRBV20-1,CSAHTNYATNEKLFF
TRBJ2-1,many,TRBD2,TRBV20-1,CSARASGPYNEQFF
TRBJ2-3,NA,NA,TRBV10-3,CAISEGLETQYF
TRBJ1-6,many,NA,TRBV12-3/TRBV12-4,CASSSGRGYNSPLHF
TRBJ1-1,many,NA,TRBV11-2,CASSLLRNTEAFF
TRBJ1-5,many,NA,TRBV20-1,CSATPEGTNQPQHF
TRBJ1-1,NA,NA,TRBV20-1,CSARDSLAGLYMNTEAFF
TRBJ2-5,many,TRBD2,TRBV4-2,CASSQEHIGTSGVRQETQYF
TRBJ2-5,few,TRBD2,TRBV11-2,CASSLPEVAGVQETQYF
TRBJ2-7,NA,NA,TRBV20-1,CSARDPSRGDYEQYF
TRBJ2-7,few,TRBD1,TRBV7-9,CASSSRDRVYEQYF
TRBJ1-1,NA,NA,TRBV27,CASSWRETDTEAFF
TRBJ2-1,many,TRBD2,TRBV20-1,CSARDRGTSGRALNEQFF
TRBJ1-5,many,NA,TRBV6-2/TRBV6-3,CASSSPGTLHRSRQPQHF
TRBJ1-5,many,NA,TRBV6-2/TRBV6-3,CASSYGGPSNQPQHF
TRBJ2-4,many,NA,TRBV5-1,CASSLDRRIQYF
TRBJ1-2,NA,NA,TRBV28,CASSLSGLGRADYSYGYTF